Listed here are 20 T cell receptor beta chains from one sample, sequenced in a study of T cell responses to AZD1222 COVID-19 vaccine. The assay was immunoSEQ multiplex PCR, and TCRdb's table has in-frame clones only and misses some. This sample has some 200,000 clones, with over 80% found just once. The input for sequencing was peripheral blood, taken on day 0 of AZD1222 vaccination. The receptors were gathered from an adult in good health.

Written as DNA, the CDR3 is TGTGCCAGCAGTGAACGGGGGAATAATTCACCCCTCCACTTT. It encodes CASSERGNNSPLHF. The chain carries TRBV2 and TRBJ1-6, with D possibly matching TRBD1 (5 bases). The CDR3 runs to 14 residues. CDR1 and CDR2 from the germline V gene are SNHLY and FYNNEI. The ends were cut back, 2 bases at V and 5 bases at J, with 7 bases in the middle.

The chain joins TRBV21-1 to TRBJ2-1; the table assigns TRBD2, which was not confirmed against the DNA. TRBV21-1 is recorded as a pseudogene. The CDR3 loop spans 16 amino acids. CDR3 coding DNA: TGTGCCAGCAGCGCGAAACTAGCGGGAGGGAATAATGAGCAGTTCTTC. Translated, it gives CASSAKLAGGNNEQFF.

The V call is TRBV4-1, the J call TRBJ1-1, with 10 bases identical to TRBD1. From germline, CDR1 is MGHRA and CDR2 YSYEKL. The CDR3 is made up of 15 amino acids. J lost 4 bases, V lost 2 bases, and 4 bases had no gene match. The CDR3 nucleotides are TGCGCCAGCAGCCAACATGGACAGGGGGGCACTGAAGCTTTCTTT. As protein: CASSQHGQGGTEAFF.

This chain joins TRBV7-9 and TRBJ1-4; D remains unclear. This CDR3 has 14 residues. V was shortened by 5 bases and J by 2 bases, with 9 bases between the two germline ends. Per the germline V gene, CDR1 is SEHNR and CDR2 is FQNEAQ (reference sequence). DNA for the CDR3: TGTGCCAGCAGCCTGACGGACACTAATGAAAAACTGTTTTTT. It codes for CASSLTDTNEKLFF.

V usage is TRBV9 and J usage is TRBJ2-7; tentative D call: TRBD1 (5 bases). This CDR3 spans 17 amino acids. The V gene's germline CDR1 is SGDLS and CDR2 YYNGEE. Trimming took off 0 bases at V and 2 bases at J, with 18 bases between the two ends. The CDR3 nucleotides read TGTGCCAGCAGCGTAGAAGTAGGGGCGCCCGCCCCCTACGAGCAGTACGTC. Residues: CASSVEVGAPAPYEQYV.

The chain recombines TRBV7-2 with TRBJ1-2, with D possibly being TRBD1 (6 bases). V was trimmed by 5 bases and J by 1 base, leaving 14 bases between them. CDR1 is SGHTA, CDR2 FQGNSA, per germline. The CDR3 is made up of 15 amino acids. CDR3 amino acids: CASSLNQGINYGYTF. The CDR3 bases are TGTGCCAGCAGCCTAAATCAGGGGATTAACTATGGCTACACCTTC.

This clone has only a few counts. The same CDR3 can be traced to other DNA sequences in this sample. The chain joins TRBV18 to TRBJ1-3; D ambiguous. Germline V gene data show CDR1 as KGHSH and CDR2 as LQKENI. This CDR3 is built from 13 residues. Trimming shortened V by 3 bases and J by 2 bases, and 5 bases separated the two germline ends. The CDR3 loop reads CASSPTAGNTIYF. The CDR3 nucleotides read TGTGCCAGCTCACCCACGGCTGGAAACACCATATATTTT.

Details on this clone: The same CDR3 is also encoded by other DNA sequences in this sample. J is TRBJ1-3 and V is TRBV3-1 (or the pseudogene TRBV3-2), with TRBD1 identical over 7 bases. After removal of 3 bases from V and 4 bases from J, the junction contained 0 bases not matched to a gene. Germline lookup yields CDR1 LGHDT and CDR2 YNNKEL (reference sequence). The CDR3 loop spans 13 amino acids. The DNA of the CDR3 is TGTGCCAGCAGCCAGGGACAGGGAAACACCATATATTTT. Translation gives CASSQGQGNTIYF.

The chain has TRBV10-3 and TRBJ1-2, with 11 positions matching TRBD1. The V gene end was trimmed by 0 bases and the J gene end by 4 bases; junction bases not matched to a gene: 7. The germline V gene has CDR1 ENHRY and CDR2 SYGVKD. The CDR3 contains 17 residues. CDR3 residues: CAISESAGQGALYGYTF. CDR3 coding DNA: TGTGCCATCAGTGAGTCGGCTGGACAGGGGGCTCTCTATGGCTACACCTTC.

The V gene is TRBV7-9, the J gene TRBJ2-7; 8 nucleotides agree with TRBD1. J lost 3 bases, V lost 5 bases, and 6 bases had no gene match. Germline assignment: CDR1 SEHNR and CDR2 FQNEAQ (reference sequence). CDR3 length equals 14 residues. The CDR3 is CASSPSGGIYEQYF. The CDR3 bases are TGTGCCAGCAGCCCCTCAGGGGGCATCTACGAGCAGTACTTC.

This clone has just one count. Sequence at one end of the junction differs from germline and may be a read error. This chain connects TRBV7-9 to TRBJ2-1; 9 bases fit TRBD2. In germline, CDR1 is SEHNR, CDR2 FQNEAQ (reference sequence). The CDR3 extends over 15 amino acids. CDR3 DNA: TGTGCCAGCACCTTAGCGGGAGAACCCTACAATGAGCAGTTCTTC. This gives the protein CASTLAGEPYNEQFF.

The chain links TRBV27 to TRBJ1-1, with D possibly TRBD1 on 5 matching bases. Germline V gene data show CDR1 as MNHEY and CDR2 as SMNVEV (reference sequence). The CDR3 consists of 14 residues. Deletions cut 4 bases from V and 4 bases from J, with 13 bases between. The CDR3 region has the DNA TGTGCCAGCAGTTCGGGACCCCGCGGCACTGAAGCTTTCTTT. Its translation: CASSSGPRGTEAFF.

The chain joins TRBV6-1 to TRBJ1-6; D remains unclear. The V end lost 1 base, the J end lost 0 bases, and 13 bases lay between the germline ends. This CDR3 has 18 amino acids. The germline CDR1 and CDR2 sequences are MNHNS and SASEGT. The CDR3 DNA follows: TGTGCCAGCAGTGAAGGGGCCCCGCCCTACTCCTATAATTCACCCCTCCACTTT. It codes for CASSEGAPPYSYNSPLHF.

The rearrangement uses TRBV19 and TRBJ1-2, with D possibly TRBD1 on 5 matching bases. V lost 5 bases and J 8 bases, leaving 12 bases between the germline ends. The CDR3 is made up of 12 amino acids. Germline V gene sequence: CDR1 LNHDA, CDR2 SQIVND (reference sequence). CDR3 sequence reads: CASSAARVGYTF. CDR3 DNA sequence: TGTGCCAGTAGTGCCGCCAGGGTGGGCTACACCTTC.

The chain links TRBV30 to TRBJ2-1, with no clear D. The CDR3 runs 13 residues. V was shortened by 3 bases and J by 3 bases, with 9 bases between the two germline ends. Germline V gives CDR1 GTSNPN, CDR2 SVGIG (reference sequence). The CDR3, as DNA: TGTGCCTGGAGCCCCTCAGGCTACAATGAGCAGTTCTTC. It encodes CAWSPSGYNEQFF.

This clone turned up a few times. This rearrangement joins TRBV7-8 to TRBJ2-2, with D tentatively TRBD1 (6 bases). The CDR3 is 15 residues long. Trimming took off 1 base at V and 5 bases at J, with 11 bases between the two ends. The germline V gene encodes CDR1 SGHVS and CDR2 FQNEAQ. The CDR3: CASSLVTGFTGELFF. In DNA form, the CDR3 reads TGTGCCAGCAGCTTAGTAACAGGGTTTACCGGGGAGCTGTTTTTT.

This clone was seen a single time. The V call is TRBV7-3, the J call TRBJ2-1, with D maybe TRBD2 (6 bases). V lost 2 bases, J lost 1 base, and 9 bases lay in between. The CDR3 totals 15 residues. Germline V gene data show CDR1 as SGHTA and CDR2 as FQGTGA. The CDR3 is CASSLSGESYNEQFF. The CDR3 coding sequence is TGTGCCAGCAGCTTATCGGGGGAATCCTACAATGAGCAGTTCTTC.

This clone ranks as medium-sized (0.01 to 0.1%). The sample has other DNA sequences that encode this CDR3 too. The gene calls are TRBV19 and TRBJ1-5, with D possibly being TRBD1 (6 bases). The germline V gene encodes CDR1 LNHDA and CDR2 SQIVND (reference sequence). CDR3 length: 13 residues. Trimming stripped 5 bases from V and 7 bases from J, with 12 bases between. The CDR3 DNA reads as TGTGCCAGTAGTGCAGGGGTCCGACAGCCCCAGCATTTT. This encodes CASSAGVRQPQHF.

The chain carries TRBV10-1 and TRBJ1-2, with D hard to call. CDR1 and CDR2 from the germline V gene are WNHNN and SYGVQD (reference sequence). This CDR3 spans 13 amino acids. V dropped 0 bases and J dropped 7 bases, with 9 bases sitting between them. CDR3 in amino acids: CASSESYHGGYTF. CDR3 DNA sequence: TGCGCCAGCAGTGAGTCCTACCATGGTGGCTACACCTTC.

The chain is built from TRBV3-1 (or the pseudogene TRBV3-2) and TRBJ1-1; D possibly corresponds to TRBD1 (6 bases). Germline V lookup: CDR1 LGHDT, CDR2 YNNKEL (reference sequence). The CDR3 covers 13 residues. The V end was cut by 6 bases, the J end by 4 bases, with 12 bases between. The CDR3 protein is CASSPRGGTEAFF. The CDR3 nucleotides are TGTGCCAGCAGTCCAAGGGGGGGCACTGAAGCTTTCTTT.